This T cell receptor (beta chain) was obtained from a study of human T cells and chemical hapten exposure. Turning to the study itself: Sensitization employed 2% DPC on approximately 2 cm by approximately 2 cm of upper inner arm skin. Patch tests put 0.01% DPC on the upper back, read at 6 days.

Specified time point: pre-sensitization, week 0. Described treatment: therapeutic diphenylcyclopropenone sensitization with weekly scalp DPC. It was from unfractionated whole blood that total RNA was extracted. The CDR3 has 14 amino acids. Germline V CDR1 and CDR2: KGHSH, LQKENI. V was pared by 0 bases and J by 4 bases, with 9 bases between. TCRdb reanalysed the RACE reads using MiXCR and keeps one entry per CDR3 protein. The table lists around 57,000 distinct CDR3 sequences, about 11% of them singletons. This clonotype was observed a few times. Sample: whole blood, taken in connection with sensitization to the hapten diphenylcyclopropenone (DPC). The origin of this receptor is a woman in her 40s with alopecia areata. Some clones in this sample may be carry-over from other donors' samples. The J gene is TRBJ1-2, the V gene TRBV18; D is possibly TRBD1 (6 bases). CDR3 DNA sequence: TGTGCCAGCTCACCACCGCAGGGGAGCTATGGCTACACCTTC. Translating gives CASSPPQGSYGYTF.